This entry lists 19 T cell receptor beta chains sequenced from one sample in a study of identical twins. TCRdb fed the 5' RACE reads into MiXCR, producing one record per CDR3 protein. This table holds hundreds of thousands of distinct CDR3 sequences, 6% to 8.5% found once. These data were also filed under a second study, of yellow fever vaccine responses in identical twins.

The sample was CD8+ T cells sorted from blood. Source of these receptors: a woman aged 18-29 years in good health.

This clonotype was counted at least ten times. CDR3 DNA: TGCAGTGCTAGGTTAGCGGATACCTACGAGCAGTACTTC. Residues: CSARLADTYEQYF. The V gene is TRBV20-1, the J gene TRBJ2-7; a possible D gene is TRBD2 (6 bases). The CDR3 loop spans 13 amino acids. Looked up from germline, CDR1 is DFQATT and CDR2 is SNEGSKA (reference sequence). V dropped 3 bases and J dropped 2 bases, with 11 bases sitting between them.

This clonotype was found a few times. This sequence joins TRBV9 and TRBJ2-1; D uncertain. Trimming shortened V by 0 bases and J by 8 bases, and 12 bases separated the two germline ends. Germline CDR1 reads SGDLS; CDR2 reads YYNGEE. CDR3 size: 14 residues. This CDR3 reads CASSVDKVVDEQFF. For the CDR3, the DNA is TGTGCCAGCAGCGTAGATAAGGTCGTGGATGAGCAGTTCTTC.

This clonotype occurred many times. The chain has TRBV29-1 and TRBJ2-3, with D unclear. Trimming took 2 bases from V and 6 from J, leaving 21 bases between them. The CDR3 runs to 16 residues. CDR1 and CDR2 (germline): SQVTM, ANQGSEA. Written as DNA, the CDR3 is TGCAGCGTTGAATGGGCCGGTTTTTCCGTCCCTGATACGCAGTATTTT. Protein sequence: CSVEWAGFSVPDTQYF.

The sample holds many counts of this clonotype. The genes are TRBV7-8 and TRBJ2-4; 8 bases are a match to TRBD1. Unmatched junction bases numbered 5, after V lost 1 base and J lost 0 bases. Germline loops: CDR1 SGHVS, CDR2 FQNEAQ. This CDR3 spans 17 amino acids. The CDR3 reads CASSLGLGQVAKNIQYF. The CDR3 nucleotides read TGTGCCAGCAGCTTAGGACTGGGACAGGTAGCCAAAAACATTCAGTACTTC.

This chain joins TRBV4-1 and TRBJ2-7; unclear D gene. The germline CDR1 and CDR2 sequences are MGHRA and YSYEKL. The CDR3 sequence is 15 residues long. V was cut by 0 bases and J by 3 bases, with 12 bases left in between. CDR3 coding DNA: TGCGCCAGCAGCCAAGATCTCCCAGATTACTACGAGCAGTACTTC. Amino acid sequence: CASSQDLPDYYEQYF.

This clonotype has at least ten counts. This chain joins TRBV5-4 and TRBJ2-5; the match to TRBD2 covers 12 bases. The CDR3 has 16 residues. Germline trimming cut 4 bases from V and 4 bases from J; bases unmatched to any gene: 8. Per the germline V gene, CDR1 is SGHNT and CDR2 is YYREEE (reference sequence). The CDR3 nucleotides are TGTGCCAGCAGCGTAGGACTAGCGGGAAGTTTAGAGACCCAGTACTTC. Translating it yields CASSVGLAGSLETQYF.

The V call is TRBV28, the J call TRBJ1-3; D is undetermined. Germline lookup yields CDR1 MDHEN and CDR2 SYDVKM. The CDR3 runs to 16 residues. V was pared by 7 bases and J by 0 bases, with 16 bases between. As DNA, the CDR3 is TGTGCCAGCACCGCGGTGCCAGCCCCCTCTGGAAACACCATATATTTT. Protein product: CASTAVPAPSGNTIYF.

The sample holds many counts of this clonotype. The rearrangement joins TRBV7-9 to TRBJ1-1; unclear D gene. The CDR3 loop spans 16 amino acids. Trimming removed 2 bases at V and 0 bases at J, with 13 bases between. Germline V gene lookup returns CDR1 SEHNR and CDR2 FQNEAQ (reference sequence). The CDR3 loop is CASSLSEASVNTEAFF. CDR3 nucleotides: TGTGCCAGCAGCTTAAGTGAGGCCAGTGTGAACACTGAAGCTTTCTTT.

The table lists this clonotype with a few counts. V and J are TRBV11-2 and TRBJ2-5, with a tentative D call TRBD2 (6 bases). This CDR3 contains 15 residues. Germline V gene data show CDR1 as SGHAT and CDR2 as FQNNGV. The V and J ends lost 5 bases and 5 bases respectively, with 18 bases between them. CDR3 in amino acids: CASSTQTRSRETQYF. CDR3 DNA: TGTGCCAGCAGCACCCAGACTAGGTCACGGGAGACCCAGTACTTC.

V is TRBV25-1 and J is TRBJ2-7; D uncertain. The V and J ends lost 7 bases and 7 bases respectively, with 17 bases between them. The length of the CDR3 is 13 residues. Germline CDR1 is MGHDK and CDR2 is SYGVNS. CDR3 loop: CASTAPPSWEQYF. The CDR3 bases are TGTGCCAGCACAGCCCCCCCGTCCTGGGAGCAGTACTTC.

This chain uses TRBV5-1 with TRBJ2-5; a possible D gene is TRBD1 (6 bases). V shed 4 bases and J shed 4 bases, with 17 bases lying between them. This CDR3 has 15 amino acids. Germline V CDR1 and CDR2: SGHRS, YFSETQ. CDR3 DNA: TGCGCCAGCAGCCCCGAGGGGACATTGCCAGAGACCCAGTACTTC. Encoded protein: CASSPEGTLPETQYF.

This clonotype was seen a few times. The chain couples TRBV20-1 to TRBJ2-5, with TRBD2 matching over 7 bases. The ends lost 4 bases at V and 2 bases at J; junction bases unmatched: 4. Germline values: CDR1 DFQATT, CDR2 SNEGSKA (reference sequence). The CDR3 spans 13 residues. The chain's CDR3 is CSATKAGQETQYF. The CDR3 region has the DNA TGCAGTGCTACAAAAGCGGGGCAAGAGACCCAGTACTTC.

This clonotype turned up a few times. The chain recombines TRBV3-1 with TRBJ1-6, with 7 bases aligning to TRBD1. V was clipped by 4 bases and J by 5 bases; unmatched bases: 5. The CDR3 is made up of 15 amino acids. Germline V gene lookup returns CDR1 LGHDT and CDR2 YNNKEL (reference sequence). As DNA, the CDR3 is TGTGCCAGCAGCCCGACAGGGCTGAATAATTCACCCCTCCACTTT. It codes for CASSPTGLNNSPLHF.

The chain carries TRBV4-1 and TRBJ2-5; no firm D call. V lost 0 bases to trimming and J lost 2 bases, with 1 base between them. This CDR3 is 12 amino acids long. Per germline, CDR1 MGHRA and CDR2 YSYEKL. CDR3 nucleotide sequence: TGCGCCAGCAGCCAAGATCAAGAGACCCAGTACTTC. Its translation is CASSQDQETQYF.

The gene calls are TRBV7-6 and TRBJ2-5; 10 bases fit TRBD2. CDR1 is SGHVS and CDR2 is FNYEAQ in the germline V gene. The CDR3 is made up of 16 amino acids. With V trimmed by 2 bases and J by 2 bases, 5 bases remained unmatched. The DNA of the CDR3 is TGTGCCAGCAGCTTACATTTAGCGGGGGGACAAGAGACCCAGTACTTC. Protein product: CASSLHLAGGQETQYF.

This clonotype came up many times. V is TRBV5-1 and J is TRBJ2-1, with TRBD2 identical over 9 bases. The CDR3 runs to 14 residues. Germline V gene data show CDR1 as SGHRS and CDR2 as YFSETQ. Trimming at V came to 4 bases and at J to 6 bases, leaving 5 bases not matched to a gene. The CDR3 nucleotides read TGCGCCAGCAGCGTCAGCGGGGGGATCAATGAGCAGTTCTTC. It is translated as CASSVSGGINEQFF.

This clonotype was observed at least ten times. The CDR3 DNA reads as TGTGCCAGCAGCACTAGCGGGGGGGCGAATGAGCAGTTCTTC. It specifies CASSTSGGANEQFF. V usage is TRBV7-2 and J usage is TRBJ2-1, with 13 positions matching TRBD2. This CDR3 is 14 amino acids long. From germline, CDR1 is SGHTA and CDR2 FQGNSA. After removal of 5 bases from V and 7 bases from J, the junction contained 2 bases not matched to a gene.

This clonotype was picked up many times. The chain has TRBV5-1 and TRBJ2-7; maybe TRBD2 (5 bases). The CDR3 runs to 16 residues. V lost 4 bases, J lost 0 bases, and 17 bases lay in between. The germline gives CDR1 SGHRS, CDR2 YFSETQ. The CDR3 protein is CASSPEGLGSSYEQYV. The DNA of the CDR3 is TGCGCCAGCAGCCCCGAGGGTCTAGGGAGCTCCTACGAGCAGTACGTC.

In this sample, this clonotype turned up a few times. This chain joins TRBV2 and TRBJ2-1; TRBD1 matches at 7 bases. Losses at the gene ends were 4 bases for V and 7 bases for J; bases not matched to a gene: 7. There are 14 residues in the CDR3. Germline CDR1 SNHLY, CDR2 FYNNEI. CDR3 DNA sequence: TGTGCCAGCAGTGTGGTTGACAGGGTAAATGAGCAGTTCTTC. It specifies CASSVVDRVNEQFF.